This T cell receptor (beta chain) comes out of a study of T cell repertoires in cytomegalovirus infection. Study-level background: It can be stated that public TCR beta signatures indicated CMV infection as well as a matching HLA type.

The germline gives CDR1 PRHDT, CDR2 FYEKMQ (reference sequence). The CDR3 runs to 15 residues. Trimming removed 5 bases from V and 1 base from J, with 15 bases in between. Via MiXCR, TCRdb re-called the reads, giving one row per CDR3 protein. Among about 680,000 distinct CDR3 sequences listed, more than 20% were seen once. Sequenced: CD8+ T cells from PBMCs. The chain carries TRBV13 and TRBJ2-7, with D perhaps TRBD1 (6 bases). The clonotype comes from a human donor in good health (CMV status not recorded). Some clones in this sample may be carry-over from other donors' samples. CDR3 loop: CASSTLKQGSYEQYF. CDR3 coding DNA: TGTGCCAGCAGCACCTTAAAACAGGGATCCTACGAGCAGTACTTC.